A selection of T cell receptor beta chains follows, all from one sample in a study of early T cells in non-severe SARS-CoV-2 infection. MiXCR, run by TCRdb on the 5' RACE reads, gives a single entry per CDR3 protein. The top ten clones hold about a fifth of a sample with 100,000 to 150,000 distinct CDR3 sequences, under 15% of them seen once. Material: whole blood. Receptor source: an adult who was a healthcare worker with PCR-confirmed SARS-CoV-2 infection or an uninfected control (not recorded which). CDR3s include the opening cysteine and the closing phenylalanine or tryptophan. A D gene is named only where the DNA matches it firmly. Not all rows give a size; the values are once, few, many and, for expanded clones, a class.

v_call	clone_size	d_call	j_call	cdr3_aa	cdr3_nt
TRBV12-3/TRBV12-4	NA	NA	TRBJ1-5	CASSFAGSNQPQHF	TGTGCCAGCAGTTTCGCGGGTAGCAATCAGCCCCAGCATTTT
TRBV29-1	few	NA	TRBJ1-1	CSSYGGGTEAFF	TGCAGCTCTTACGGGGGAGGTACTGAAGCTTTCTTT
TRBV12-3/TRBV12-4	NA	TRBD2	TRBJ2-5	CASSFYGGAGETQYF	TGTGCCAGCAGTTTTTACGGGGGGGCCGGGGAGACCCAGTACTTC
TRBV10-2	NA	NA	TRBJ1-2	CASGGGRSNYGYTF	TGCGCCAGCGGGGGTGGACGCAGTAACTATGGCTACACCTTC
TRBV7-9	NA	NA	TRBJ1-6	CASSRTGSPLHF	TGTGCCAGCAGTCGGACCGGATCACCCCTCCACTTT
TRBV19	many	TRBD2	TRBJ2-5	CAITASGGAGPETQYF	TGTGCCATTACCGCTAGCGGGGGGGCTGGCCCAGAGACCCAGTACTTC
TRBV12-3/TRBV12-4	few	TRBD1	TRBJ1-6	CASSLTGTGGSPLHF	TGTGCCAGCAGTTTGACTGGGACAGGGGGTTCACCCCTCCACTTT
TRBV3-1	NA	TRBD1	TRBJ1-2	CASSGDRDLSYGYTF	TGTGCCAGCAGTGGGGACAGGGATCTTTCGTATGGCTACACCTTC
TRBV4-2	NA	NA	TRBJ1-6	CASSQEAANSYNSPLHF	TGTGCCAGCAGCCAAGAGGCCGCGAACTCCTATAATTCACCCCTCCACTTT
TRBV3-1	many	NA	TRBJ1-1	CASSHPDGNTEAFF	TGTGCCAGCAGCCACCCCGACGGGAACACTGAAGCTTTCTTT
TRBV5-5	NA	TRBD2	TRBJ2-7	CASSFTSGGAVLSYEQYF	TGTGCCAGCAGCTTTACTAGCGGGGGGGCCGTCTTGTCCTACGAGCAGTACTTC
TRBV19	NA	NA	TRBJ2-1	CASSIAREVQFF	TGTGCCAGTAGTATTGCCAGGGAGGTCCAGTTCTTC
TRBV11-1	few	NA	TRBJ1-1	CASSPQWNTEAFF	TGTGCCAGCAGCCCGCAGTGGAACACTGAAGCTTTCTTT
TRBV10-2	NA	TRBD2	TRBJ2-3	CASSGLAGGSSDTQYF	TGCGCCAGCAGCGGACTAGCGGGGGGAAGTTCAGATACGCAGTATTTT
TRBV6-5	few	TRBD1	TRBJ1-2	CASRQGQTYGYTF	TGTGCCAGCAGACAGGGACAGACATATGGCTACACCTTC